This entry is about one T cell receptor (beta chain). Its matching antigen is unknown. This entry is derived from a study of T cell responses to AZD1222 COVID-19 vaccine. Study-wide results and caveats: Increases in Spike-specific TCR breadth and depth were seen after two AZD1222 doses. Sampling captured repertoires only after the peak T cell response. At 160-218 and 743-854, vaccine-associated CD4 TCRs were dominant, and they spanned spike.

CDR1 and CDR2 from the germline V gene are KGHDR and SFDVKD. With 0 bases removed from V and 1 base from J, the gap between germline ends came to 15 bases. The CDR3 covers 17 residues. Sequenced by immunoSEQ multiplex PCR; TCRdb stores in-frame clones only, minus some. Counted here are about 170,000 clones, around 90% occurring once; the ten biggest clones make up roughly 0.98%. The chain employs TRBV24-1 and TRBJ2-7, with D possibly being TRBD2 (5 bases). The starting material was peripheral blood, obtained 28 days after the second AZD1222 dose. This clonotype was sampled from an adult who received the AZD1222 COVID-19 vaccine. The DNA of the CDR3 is TGTGCCACCAGTGATTTGCGCCTATCGGGCGGGTCCTACGAGCAGTACTTC. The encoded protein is CATSDLRLSGGSYEQYF.